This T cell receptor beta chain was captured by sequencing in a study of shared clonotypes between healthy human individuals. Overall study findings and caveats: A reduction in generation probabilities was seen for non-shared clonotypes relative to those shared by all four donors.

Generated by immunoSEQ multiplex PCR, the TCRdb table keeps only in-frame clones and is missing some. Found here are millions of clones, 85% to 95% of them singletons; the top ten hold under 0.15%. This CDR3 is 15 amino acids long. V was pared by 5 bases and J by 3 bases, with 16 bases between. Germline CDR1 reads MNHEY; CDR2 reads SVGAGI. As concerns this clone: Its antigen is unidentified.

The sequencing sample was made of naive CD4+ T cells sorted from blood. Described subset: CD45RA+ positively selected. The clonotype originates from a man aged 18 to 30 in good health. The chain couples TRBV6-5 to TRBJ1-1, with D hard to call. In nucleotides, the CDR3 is TGTGCCAGCAGTCCCCGAGGGTACATGCACACTGAAGCTTTCTTT. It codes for CASSPRGYMHTEAFF.